These T cell receptor beta chains were read from a single sample in a study of blood T cell repertoires in COVID-19. Sequencing was performed with immunoSEQ multiplex PCR; in TCRdb, only in-frame clones are kept and a portion is missing. This sample yields about 220,000 clones, of which around 80% are seen a single time; about 2.3% belongs to the top ten. The sequencing sample was made of peripheral blood. These receptors came from a man aged 35 to 55 who had recovered from COVID-19. Each CDR3 is given with its conserved first and last residue. Each record gives: clone size, CDR3 length, V gene, CDR3 protein. Expanded clones get a size class; other rows say once, few or many, or leave the size out.

. | 20 | TRBV6-1 | CASSEAPQGAFPSGANVLTF
. | 13 | TRBV7-9 | CASSGQQGGSYTF
. | 13 | TRBV7-9 | CASSSGRRDEAFF
few | 14 | TRBV3-1/TRBV3-2 | CASSQGSLAHEQFF
. | 14 | TRBV5-1 | CASSRQSSTDTQYF
. | 15 | TRBV18 | CASSPLATGNYGYTF
. | 14 | TRBV30 | CAWSLGQGISPLHF
. | 18 | TRBV11-2 | CASSYPIEVDSGANVLTF
. | 13 | TRBV29-1 | CSVSTGNTGELFF
. | 11 | TRBV30 | CAWRSGVSYTF
. | 14 | TRBV19 | CATEGQGEAYGYTF
. | 16 | TRBV11-2 | CASNEPGGQRTNEQYF
once | 12 | TRBV7-9 | CASSNQGAGAFF
. | 14 | TRBV29-1 | CSVVGGRTTDTQYF
. | 15 | TRBV7-8 | CASSSLAGGYNEQFF
. | 19 | TRBV7-9 | CASSLRSGQGFSGNYGYTF
once | 12 | TRBV25-1 | CASTEGTGELFF
few | 12 | TRBV18 | CASSSGNQPQHF
. | 15 | TRBV18 | CASSPTGGGVDGYTF
. | 13 | TRBV18 | CASSQSRDYEQYF
. | 15 | TRBV19 | CASSIPGRADYGYTF
few | 12 | TRBV7-2 | CASSFNLLGSTF
. | 11 | TRBV10-3 | CAISRTGELFF
. | 15 | TRBV7-2 | CASSPSSGRRYEQYF
. | 13 | TRBV10-1 | CASSGRNSYEQYF